This T cell receptor beta chain was sequenced for a study of human T cells and chemical hapten exposure. TCRdb processed the RACE reads anew with MiXCR; each CDR3 protein has one entry. Of approximately 30,000 distinct CDR3 sequences in the sample, approximately 6% were seen once. This clonotype was counted many times. As to time point: patch test 3, about 24 weeks after DPC sensitization. Treatment described: therapeutic diphenylcyclopropenone sensitization with weekly scalp DPC. The sequence derives from a man aged 25-40 years with alopecia areata. Some clones in this sample may be carry-over from other donors' samples. Material: whole blood, obtained in connection with sensitization to the hapten diphenylcyclopropenone (DPC).

CDR3 region: CSVEDESGGSTDTQYF. CDR3 sequence (DNA): TGCAGCGTTGAAGATGAATCCGGGGGTAGCACAGATACGCAGTATTTT. J is TRBJ2-3 and V is TRBV29-1, with D possibly TRBD2 on 6 matching bases. In germline, CDR1 is SQVTM, CDR2 ANQGSEA. V dropped 0 bases and J dropped 0 bases, with 13 bases sitting between them. The CDR3 consists of 16 residues.